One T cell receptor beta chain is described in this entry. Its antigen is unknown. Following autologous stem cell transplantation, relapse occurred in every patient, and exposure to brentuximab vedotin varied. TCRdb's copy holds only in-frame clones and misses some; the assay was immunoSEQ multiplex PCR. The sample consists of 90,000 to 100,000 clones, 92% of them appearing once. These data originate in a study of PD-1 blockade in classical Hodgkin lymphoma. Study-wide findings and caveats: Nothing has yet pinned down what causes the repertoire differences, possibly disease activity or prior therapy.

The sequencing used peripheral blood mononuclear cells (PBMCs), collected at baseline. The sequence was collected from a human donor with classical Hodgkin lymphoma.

The CDR3 reads CAWSDTYEQYF. CDR3 DNA: TGTGCCTGGAGCGACACCTACGAGCAGTACTTC. This rearrangement joins TRBV30 to TRBJ2-7, with D unresolved. The CDR3 is 11 amino acids. The germline V gene encodes CDR1 GTSNPN and CDR2 SVGIG (reference sequence). The V and J ends lost 3 bases and 2 bases respectively, with 5 bases between them.